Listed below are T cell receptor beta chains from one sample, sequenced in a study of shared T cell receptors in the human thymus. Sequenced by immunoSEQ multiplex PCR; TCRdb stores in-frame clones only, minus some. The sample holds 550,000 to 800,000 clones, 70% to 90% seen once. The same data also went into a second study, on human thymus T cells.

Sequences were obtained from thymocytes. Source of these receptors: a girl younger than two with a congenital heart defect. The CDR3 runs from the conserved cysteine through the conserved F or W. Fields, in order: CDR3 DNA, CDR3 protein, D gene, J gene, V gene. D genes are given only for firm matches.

TGCGCCAGCAGGGGGGGACGACGGAACACTGAAGCTTTCTTT,CASRGGRRNTEAFF,.,TRBJ1-1,TRBV5-1
TGTGCCAGTAGTATCAAGGACAGAAGAGGAGGTGGACACAATGAGCAGTTCTTC,CASSIKDRRGGGHNEQFF,.,TRBJ2-1,TRBV19
TGTGCCAGCAGTGCTAGGGGGACAGGGAGTGATGGCACTGAAGCTTTCTTT,CASSARGTGSDGTEAFF,TRBD1,TRBJ1-1,TRBV6-1
TGTGCCAGCAGCGCCGGGACAGCCTCAGATACGCAGTATTTT,CASSAGTASDTQYF,TRBD1,TRBJ2-3,TRBV6-4
TGTGCCAGCAGCCCGGAGGTAGCTCCCCCCTACGAGCAGTACTTC,CASSPEVAPPYEQYF,.,TRBJ2-7,TRBV13
TGTGCCAGCAGCGATATACCGGGACAGGGAATCACCCTCCACTTT,CASSDIPGQGITLHF,TRBD1,TRBJ1-6,TRBV6-1
TGTGCCAGCAGCCCCAATCTAGCGGGGGCGAACAATGAGCAGTTCTTC,CASSPNLAGANNEQFF,TRBD2,TRBJ2-1,TRBV4-2
TGTGCCAGCAGCGTAGTTGACCTAGCGGGGAGAAATGAGCAGTTCTTC,CASSVVDLAGRNEQFF,TRBD2,TRBJ2-1,TRBV9
TGTGCCAGCAGCCCTCAGGGGGCGAGTTTTGGTTCACCCCTCCACTTT,CASSPQGASFGSPLHF,TRBD1,TRBJ1-6,TRBV28
TGTGCCAGCAGACTAGAAACTAACTATGGCTACACCTTC,CASRLETNYGYTF,.,TRBJ1-2,TRBV28
TGTGCCAGCAGTCGCGCGGGGACAGATACGCAGTATTTT,CASSRAGTDTQYF,.,TRBJ2-3,TRBV28
TGTGCCACCAGCAGCGGCGGGGGGGGCAGGGATACGCAGTATTTT,CATSSGGGGRDTQYF,TRBD2,TRBJ2-3,TRBV15